The 18 T cell receptor beta chains presented below share a single source sample, sequenced in a study of early T cells in non-severe SARS-CoV-2 infection. TCRdb re-derived calls from the 5' RACE reads in MiXCR, one entry per CDR3 protein. The table shows some 49,000 distinct CDR3 sequences, with roughly 8% occurring only once. Sequencing was carried out using whole blood. The receptors here all came from an adult who was a healthcare worker with PCR-confirmed SARS-CoV-2 infection or an uninfected control (not recorded which).

This clonotype was recorded a few times. The V and J genes are TRBV5-1 and TRBJ2-6, with TRBD2 matching over 10 bases. V gave up 0 bases and J gave up 0 bases; unmatched junction bases: 6. The CDR3 loop spans 19 amino acids. Germline CDR1 is SGHRS and CDR2 is YFSETQ. In DNA, the CDR3 is TGCGCCAGCAGCTTGGTTCTAGCGGGGGTAGGCTCTGGGGCCAACGTCCTGACTTTC. Translation gives CASSLVLAGVGSGANVLTF.

This clonotype was observed at least ten times. V usage is TRBV29-1 and J usage is TRBJ2-7; D is perhaps TRBD1 (6 bases). Germline V CDR1 and CDR2: SQVTM, ANQGSEA. Trimming took 7 bases from V and 4 from J, leaving 17 bases between them. The CDR3 contains 13 residues. CDR3 nucleotides: TGCAGCGCGGCGAAACAGGGCTTTTACGAGCAGTACTTC. Protein sequence: CSAAKQGFYEQYF.

This clonotype was seen repeatedly, ten times or more. The chain employs TRBV12-3 or TRBV12-4 and TRBJ2-4, with D unclear. This CDR3 region has 14 residues. V gave up 5 bases and J gave up 1 base, with 9 bases separating them. The CDR3 here is CASSGPGAKNIQYF. CDR3 nucleotide sequence: TGTGCCAGCAGTGGGCCCGGGGCCAAAAACATTCAGTACTTC.

This clonotype has only a few counts. J is TRBJ2-2 and V is TRBV12-3 or TRBV12-4, with 10 bases matching TRBD1. The CDR3 is made up of 13 amino acids. V was pared by 6 bases and J by 6 bases, with 1 base of the junction left unmatched. The DNA for the CDR3 is TGTGCCAGCAGGGGACAGGGGTCCGGGGAGCTGTTTTTT. It codes for CASRGQGSGELFF.

This clonotype was observed a few times. The V gene is TRBV6-5, the J gene TRBJ2-1; 8 nucleotides match TRBD2. Germline CDR1 is MNHEY and CDR2 is SVGAGI. Trimming at V came to 6 bases and at J to 0 bases, leaving 7 bases not matched to a gene. This CDR3 spans 16 amino acids. The CDR3 bases are TGTGCCAGCAGGAGCGGGAGTGTCAGCTCCTACAATGAGCAGTTCTTC. Its protein product is CASRSGSVSSYNEQFF.

This clonotype was counted at least ten times. The chain has TRBV4-1 and TRBJ2-7; 8 bases match TRBD2. V lost 1 base and J lost 7; bases outside the gene matches: 9. The CDR3 contains 15 residues. The germline gives CDR1 MGHRA, CDR2 YSYEKL. CDR3 residues: CASSQVGTSHREQYF. Here the CDR3 DNA reads TGCGCCAGCAGCCAAGTCGGGACTAGTCACAGGGAGCAGTACTTC.

The chain employs TRBV20-1 and TRBJ2-3; D gene uncertain. CDR3 length: 11 residues. Germline lookup yields CDR1 DFQATT and CDR2 SNEGSKA (reference sequence). V was cut by 1 base and J by 5 bases, with 4 bases left in between. CDR3 sequence reads: CSARVGDTQYF. The CDR3 DNA follows: TGCAGTGCTAGAGTCGGAGATACGCAGTATTTT.

In its sample, this clonotype was seen a few times. The chain recombines TRBV5-1 with TRBJ1-5; D gene uncertain. The V gene lost 0 bases and the J gene lost 4 bases, with 8 bases spanning the gap. Germline CDR1 and CDR2: SGHRS and YFSETQ. The CDR3 extends over 14 amino acids. The CDR3 nucleotides are TGCGCCAGCAGCTTGGGGACGGAGAATCAGCCCCAGCATTTT. It specifies CASSLGTENQPQHF.

This clonotype was counted between two and nine times. V and J are TRBV13 and TRBJ2-5; D is undetermined. V lost 5 bases, J lost 2 bases, and 3 bases lay in between. From germline, CDR1 is PRHDT and CDR2 FYEKMQ (reference sequence). The CDR3 is made up of 11 amino acids. DNA for the CDR3: TGTGCCAGCAGCAATCAAGAGACCCAGTACTTC. Residues: CASSNQETQYF.

This clonotype was seen ten or more times. V is TRBV6-1 and J is TRBJ2-7; TRBD2 agrees at 7 bases. The V segment lost 6 bases and the J segment 5 bases; nucleotides outside the gene matches: 16. The germline V gene encodes CDR1 MNHNS and CDR2 SASEGT. The CDR3 extends over 16 amino acids. CDR3 sequence reads: CASRVSLQRDEHEQYF. The CDR3 nucleotides are TGTGCCAGCAGGGTCAGCCTACAGCGGGATGAACACGAGCAGTACTTC.

This clonotype was picked up a small number of times. The rearrangement uses TRBV11-2 and TRBJ2-7; D perhaps matches TRBD1 (5 bases). Germline-derived CDR1 and CDR2 are SGHAT and FQNNGV. Deletions cut 4 bases from V and 3 bases from J, with 10 bases between. This CDR3 is 13 amino acids long. CDR3 residues: CASSSTDSYEQYF. The CDR3 DNA sequence: TGTGCCAGCAGCTCTACCGACAGCTACGAGCAGTACTTC.

This clonotype was seen only a few times. V and J are TRBV19 and TRBJ1-1; D gene ambiguous. Deletions cut 5 bases from V and 2 bases from J, with 9 bases between. The CDR3 totals 13 residues. CDR1 is LNHDA, CDR2 SQIVND, per germline (reference sequence). The CDR3 spells CASSSGLNTEAFF. The CDR3 nucleotides read TGTGCCAGTAGTTCCGGGCTAAACACTGAAGCTTTCTTT.

V gene TRBV14 combines with J gene TRBJ2-3; D remains ambiguous. Trimming removed 5 bases from V and 5 bases from J, with 11 bases in between. The CDR3 is 13 residues long. Germline CDR1 reads SGHDN; CDR2 reads FVKESK. This chain's CDR3 is CASSFNKRDTQYF. The CDR3 DNA is TGTGCCAGCAGCTTTAACAAGCGAGATACGCAGTATTTT.

This clonotype was found a few times. CDR3 sequence (DNA): TGTGCCACCAGCGGGGGTGGTGCCGGGGAGCTGTTTTTT. Translation gives CATSGGGAGELFF. V and J are TRBV24-1 and TRBJ2-2; possible D gene TRBD2, 6 bases. CDR1 and CDR2 from the germline V gene are KGHDR and SFDVKD. The CDR3 is 13 residues long. The V end lost 7 bases, the J end lost 6 bases, and 11 bases lay between the germline ends.

There are many counts of this clonotype. This chain joins TRBV20-1 and TRBJ2-3, with a tentative D call TRBD2 (5 bases). This CDR3 contains 15 residues. The germline V and J ends were trimmed by 0 bases and 5 bases, with 15 bases remaining between them. The V gene's germline CDR1 is DFQATT and CDR2 SNEGSKA (reference sequence). The CDR3 nucleotides are TGCAGTGCTAGAGATTTGGAGGATTGGATAGATACGCAGTATTTT. This encodes CSARDLEDWIDTQYF.

This clonotype was seen a handful of times. V is TRBV18 and J is TRBJ2-7; D gene ambiguous. Looked up from germline, CDR1 is KGHSH and CDR2 is LQKENI. V was shortened by 5 bases and J by 2 bases, with 10 bases between the two germline ends. This CDR3 comprises 13 residues. DNA of the CDR3: TGTGCCAGCTCAAGGACGGCCGCCTACGAGCAGTACTTC. This gives the protein CASSRTAAYEQYF.

The gene calls are TRBV7-6 and TRBJ2-1, with TRBD2 matching over 12 bases. V lost 4 bases and J lost 5; bases outside the gene matches: 6. Germline CDR1 SGHVS, CDR2 FNYEAQ. CDR3 length: 16 amino acids. DNA for the CDR3: TGTGCCAGCAGCTCTAGCGGGAGGGCCGCTAACAATGAGCAGTTCTTC. This sequence encodes CASSSSGRAANNEQFF.

This clonotype was counted only a few times. The chain employs TRBV6-1 and TRBJ2-4; D is undetermined. The V gene's germline CDR1 is MNHNS and CDR2 SASEGT. The CDR3 extends over 13 amino acids. Trimming removed 5 bases at V and 10 bases at J, with 15 bases between. The DNA for the CDR3 is TGTGCCAGCAGTTCCCAAGACCCGTCTATTCAGTACTTC. Amino acids: CASSSQDPSIQYF.